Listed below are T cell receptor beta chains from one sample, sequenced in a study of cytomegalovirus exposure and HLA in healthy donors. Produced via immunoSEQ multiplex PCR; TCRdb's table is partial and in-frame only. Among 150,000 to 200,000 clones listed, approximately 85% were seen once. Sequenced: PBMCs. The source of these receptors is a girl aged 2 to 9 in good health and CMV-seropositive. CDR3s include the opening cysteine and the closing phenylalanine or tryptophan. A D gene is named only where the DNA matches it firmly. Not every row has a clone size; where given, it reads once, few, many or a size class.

cdr3_aa: CAWQQGGRGELFF; cdr3_nt: TGTGCCTGGCAACAGGGAGGGCGCGGGGAGCTGTTTTTT; v_call: TRBV30; d_call: .; j_call: TRBJ2-2; clone_size: .
cdr3_aa: CSAQTGDYYGYTF; cdr3_nt: TGCAGCGCCCAGACAGGGGATTACTATGGCTACACCTTC; v_call: TRBV29-1; d_call: TRBD1; j_call: TRBJ1-2; clone_size: .
cdr3_aa: CASSLARTYEQYF; cdr3_nt: TGCGCCAGCAGCTTGGCGCGTACCTACGAGCAGTACTTC; v_call: TRBV5-1; d_call: .; j_call: TRBJ2-7; clone_size: .
cdr3_aa: CAHGGERQPQHF; cdr3_nt: TGTGCCCACGGGGGGGAGCGTCAGCCCCAGCATTTT; v_call: TRBV2; d_call: .; j_call: TRBJ1-5; clone_size: .
cdr3_aa: CASTLAGADYGYTF; cdr3_nt: TGTGCCAGCACTCTCGCGGGCGCTGACTATGGCTACACCTTC; v_call: TRBV28; d_call: .; j_call: TRBJ1-2; clone_size: .
cdr3_aa: CASSLDPQGISYNEQFF; cdr3_nt: TGCGCCAGCAGCTTGGACCCACAGGGAATATCCTACAATGAGCAGTTCTTC; v_call: TRBV5-1; d_call: .; j_call: TRBJ2-1; clone_size: few
cdr3_aa: CASTPGSNEQFF; cdr3_nt: TGCGCCAGCACCCCAGGGTCCAATGAGCAGTTCTTC; v_call: TRBV5-1; d_call: .; j_call: TRBJ2-1; clone_size: .
cdr3_aa: CASSLINLFYEQYF; cdr3_nt: TGTGCCAGCAGTTTAATTAACCTATTTTACGAGCAGTACTTC; v_call: TRBV28; d_call: .; j_call: TRBJ2-7; clone_size: .
cdr3_aa: CASSFVLEAPNGYTF; cdr3_nt: TGTGCCAGCAGTTTTGTCTTGGAGGCGCCTAATGGCTACACCTTC; v_call: TRBV28; d_call: .; j_call: TRBJ1-2; clone_size: .
cdr3_aa: CASSMDRLNTGELFF; cdr3_nt: TGTGCCAGCAGTATGGACAGGCTTAACACCGGGGAGCTGTTTTTT; v_call: TRBV28; d_call: TRBD1; j_call: TRBJ2-2; clone_size: .
cdr3_aa: CASSYSAGTYEQYF; cdr3_nt: TGTGCCAGCAGTTACTCGGCAGGAACTTACGAGCAGTACTTC; v_call: TRBV6-6; d_call: .; j_call: TRBJ2-7; clone_size: .
cdr3_aa: CASSQDRGSQETQYF; cdr3_nt: TGCGCCAGCAGCCAAGACAGAGGGTCCCAAGAGACCCAGTACTTC; v_call: TRBV4-1; d_call: .; j_call: TRBJ2-5; clone_size: .
cdr3_aa: CASSSPGQAANTEAFF; cdr3_nt: TGTGCCAGCAGTTCCCCCGGGCAAGCGGCGAACACTGAAGCTTTCTTT; v_call: TRBV28; d_call: .; j_call: TRBJ1-1; clone_size: .
cdr3_aa: CASSPPRGMNTEAFF; cdr3_nt: TGTGCCAGCAGTCCGCCCAGGGGGATGAACACTGAAGCTTTCTTT; v_call: TRBV28; d_call: TRBD1; j_call: TRBJ1-1; clone_size: .
cdr3_aa: CASSLRTSPTQETQYF; cdr3_nt: TGTGCCAGCAGCTTACGGACTAGCCCTACTCAAGAGACCCAGTACTTC; v_call: TRBV5-4; d_call: TRBD2; j_call: TRBJ2-5; clone_size: .
cdr3_aa: CSVRTPGQGNTEAFF; cdr3_nt: TGCAGCGTGAGGACACCGGGACAGGGGAACACTGAAGCTTTCTTT; v_call: TRBV29-1; d_call: TRBD1; j_call: TRBJ1-1; clone_size: once
cdr3_aa: CAWSVGAGGPGTQYF; cdr3_nt: TGTGCCTGGAGTGTAGGTGCGGGAGGGCCCGGGACCCAGTACTTC; v_call: TRBV30; d_call: TRBD2; j_call: TRBJ2-5; clone_size: .
cdr3_aa: CASSQGFSGSWETQYF; cdr3_nt: TGCGCCAGCAGCCAAGGGTTCAGCGGGAGCTGGGAGACCCAGTACTTC; v_call: TRBV4-1; d_call: TRBD2; j_call: TRBJ2-5; clone_size: once
cdr3_aa: CASSQGVFHRNTGELFF; cdr3_nt: TGCGCCAGCAGCCAAGGAGTTTTCCACCGAAACACCGGGGAGCTGTTTTTT; v_call: TRBV4-1; d_call: .; j_call: TRBJ2-2; clone_size: .
cdr3_aa: CASSLGGRDREQYF; cdr3_nt: TGTGCCAGCAGCTTGGGCGGGAGAGATCGGGAGCAGTACTTC; v_call: TRBV5-4; d_call: TRBD2; j_call: TRBJ2-7; clone_size: once
cdr3_aa: CASSPPMTSVNTQYF; cdr3_nt: TGCGCCAGCAGCCCACCCATGACTAGCGTAAATACGCAGTATTTT; v_call: TRBV5-1; d_call: TRBD2; j_call: TRBJ2-3; clone_size: .
cdr3_aa: CASTPPRVGELFF; cdr3_nt: TGTGCCAGCACGCCTCCCCGGGTCGGGGAGCTGTTTTTT; v_call: TRBV6-6; d_call: .; j_call: TRBJ2-2; clone_size: .
cdr3_aa: CASSLTWAPNTEAFF; cdr3_nt: TGTGCCAGCAGCCTAACATGGGCCCCAAACACTGAAGCTTTCTTT; v_call: TRBV27; d_call: .; j_call: TRBJ1-1; clone_size: .
cdr3_aa: CASARDRSNTEAFF; cdr3_nt: TGCGCCAGTGCTCGGGACAGATCGAACACTGAAGCTTTCTTT; v_call: TRBV5-1; d_call: TRBD1; j_call: TRBJ1-1; clone_size: .
cdr3_aa: CSARLVMSGGYTF; cdr3_nt: TGCAGCGCACGTTTAGTGATGTCGGGTGGCTACACCTTC; v_call: TRBV29-1; d_call: .; j_call: TRBJ1-2; clone_size: .
cdr3_aa: CASSRLPSGVAGGGRAGELFF; cdr3_nt: TGCGCCAGCAGCCGGCTCCCCTCCGGAGTAGCGGGAGGTGGAAGGGCCGGGGAGCTGTTTTTT; v_call: TRBV4-1; d_call: TRBD2; j_call: TRBJ2-2; clone_size: .
cdr3_aa: CASSLGLIAGPTDTQYF; cdr3_nt: TGCGCCAGCAGCTTGGGTCTAATAGCGGGGCCCACAGATACGCAGTATTTT; v_call: TRBV5-1; d_call: TRBD2; j_call: TRBJ2-3; clone_size: .
cdr3_aa: CASSFARALSYEQYF; cdr3_nt: TGCGCCAGCAGCTTCGCCAGGGCCCTCTCCTACGAGCAGTACTTC; v_call: TRBV5-1; d_call: .; j_call: TRBJ2-7; clone_size: .
cdr3_aa: CASVWELGTGELFF; cdr3_nt: TGTGCCAGCGTGTGGGAGCTGGGCACCGGGGAGCTGTTTTTT; v_call: TRBV28; d_call: .; j_call: TRBJ2-2; clone_size: .
cdr3_aa: CATSRDRTGPLQETQYF; cdr3_nt: TGTGCCACCAGCAGAGATCGAACAGGGCCCTTGCAAGAGACCCAGTACTTC; v_call: TRBV15; d_call: .; j_call: TRBJ2-5; clone_size: .
cdr3_aa: CASHSQRDYNEQFF; cdr3_nt: TGTGCCAGTCACTCACAGCGGGACTACAATGAGCAGTTCTTC; v_call: TRBV18; d_call: TRBD2; j_call: TRBJ2-1; clone_size: .
cdr3_aa: CASSPTGLQTYEQYF; cdr3_nt: TGCGCCAGCAGTCCTACGGGACTCCAGACCTACGAGCAGTACTTC; v_call: TRBV4-1; d_call: .; j_call: TRBJ2-7; clone_size: .
cdr3_aa: CSVRTGDDQPQHF; cdr3_nt: TGCAGCGTGCGGACAGGGGACGATCAGCCCCAGCATTTT; v_call: TRBV29-1; d_call: TRBD1; j_call: TRBJ1-5; clone_size: .
cdr3_aa: CSGLPVRGRDVSYNEQFF; cdr3_nt: TGCAGCGGCCTTCCCGTCCGGGGGAGGGACGTCTCCTACAATGAGCAGTTCTTC; v_call: TRBV29-1; d_call: TRBD2; j_call: TRBJ2-1; clone_size: .
cdr3_aa: CSVVGGNSYGYTF; cdr3_nt: TGCAGCGTTGTAGGAGGAAATAGCTATGGCTACACCTTC; v_call: TRBV29-1; d_call: .; j_call: TRBJ1-2; clone_size: .
cdr3_aa: CASSSTRRQAYEKLFF; cdr3_nt: TGTGCCAGCAGTTCAACGAGGAGACAGGCTTATGAAAAACTGTTTTTT; v_call: TRBV7-6; d_call: .; j_call: TRBJ1-4; clone_size: .
cdr3_aa: CASIPTGNTEAFF; cdr3_nt: TGTGCCAGTATCCCGACAGGGAACACTGAAGCTTTCTTT; v_call: TRBV19; d_call: .; j_call: TRBJ1-1; clone_size: .
cdr3_aa: CSAQTGLNQFF; cdr3_nt: TGCAGTGCTCAAACAGGGCTCAACCAGTTCTTC; v_call: TRBV20-1; d_call: .; j_call: TRBJ2-1; clone_size: .
cdr3_aa: CASSFVAGSRHLNTEAFF; cdr3_nt: TGCGCCAGCAGCTTTGTTGCCGGTAGCCGGCACCTGAACACTGAAGCTTTCTTT; v_call: TRBV5-1; d_call: .; j_call: TRBJ1-1; clone_size: few
cdr3_aa: CASSLVGGRRAGYTF; cdr3_nt: TGTGCCAGCAGCTTGGTAGGAGGACGGAGGGCCGGCTACACCTTC; v_call: TRBV5-4; d_call: .; j_call: TRBJ1-2; clone_size: .
cdr3_aa: CASSLRSQYQETQYF; cdr3_nt: TGTGCCAGCAGTTTACGCAGTCAGTACCAAGAGACCCAGTACTTC; v_call: TRBV28; d_call: .; j_call: TRBJ2-5; clone_size: .
cdr3_aa: CASSKQGVRETQYF; cdr3_nt: TGTGCCAGCAGCAAACAGGGAGTCAGAGAGACCCAGTACTTC; v_call: TRBV28; d_call: .; j_call: TRBJ2-5; clone_size: many
cdr3_aa: CASSEASSGKRDLTF; cdr3_nt: TGTGCCAGCAGTGAAGCGAGTAGCGGGAAGCGGGACCTGACTTTC; v_call: TRBV6-1; d_call: TRBD2; j_call: TRBJ2-6; clone_size: .
cdr3_aa: CASSSLDRQWSGEQFF; cdr3_nt: TGTGCCAGCAGCTCCCTTGACAGGCAGTGGAGTGGTGAGCAGTTCTTC; v_call: TRBV7-9; d_call: .; j_call: TRBJ2-1; clone_size: .